Following are 26 T cell receptor beta chains from one sample sequenced in a study of blood T cell repertoires in COVID-19. Profiling relied on immunoSEQ multiplex PCR, and the TCRdb table lists in-frame clones only, not all of them. In the table there are fewer than 200,000 clones, around 86% of which are singletons. Sequencing used peripheral blood. The receptors were sampled from a man aged 50-59 years with active or convalescent COVID-19.

V and J are TRBV5-1 and TRBJ2-1; 7 nucleotides match TRBD2. The trim removed 0 bases at V and 7 bases at J, leaving 7 bases unmatched. CDR1 and CDR2 from the germline V gene are SGHRS and YFSETQ. The CDR3 extends over 15 amino acids. The CDR3 DNA reads as TGCGCCAGCAGCTTGGGGGCGGGAGTAGTTAATGAGCAGTTCTTC. Amino acids: CASSLGAGVVNEQFF.

The chain links TRBV10-3 to TRBJ1-1; TRBD1 is a possible D gene (5 bases). Trimming took off 2 bases at V and 8 bases at J, with 18 bases between the two ends. The CDR3 sequence is 15 residues long. Germline values: CDR1 ENHRY, CDR2 SYGVKD. The CDR3, as DNA: TGTGCCATCAGTGAGAGGGGAACTGGGAGGGCCGAAGCTTTCTTT. Translating it yields CAISERGTGRAEAFF.

The J gene is TRBJ1-5, the V gene TRBV28, with D unclear. The germline V gene has CDR1 MDHEN and CDR2 SYDVKM. The CDR3 length is 15 residues. The CDR3 nucleotides read TGTGCGAGTTGCGGGGTAGGGTCGGGCAATCAGCCCCAGCATTTT. Translation gives CASCGVGSGNQPQHF. Supplemented by reference TRBV28 and TRBJ1-5, the full variable domain reads DVKVTQSSRYLVKRTGEKVFLECVQDMDHENMFWYRQDPGLGLRLIYFSYDVKMKEKGDIPEGYSVSREKKERFSLILESASTNQTSMYLCASCGVGSGNQPQHFGDGTRLSIL.

This clone was detected only a few times. J is TRBJ2-6 and V is TRBV18, with no clear D. Trimming took 0 bases from V and 0 from J, leaving 6 bases between them. The length of the CDR3 is 16 residues. Germline values: CDR1 KGHSH, CDR2 LQKENI. The CDR3 here is CASSPPESSGANVLTF. CDR3 sequence (DNA): TGTGCCAGCTCACCACCTGAGTCCTCTGGGGCCAACGTCCTGACTTTC.

The rearrangement links TRBV7-2 to TRBJ2-7, with 11 positions matching TRBD1. J was trimmed by 2 bases and V by 3 bases; bases with no gene match: 3. This CDR3 has 15 amino acids. CDR1 is SGHTA, CDR2 FQGNSA, per germline. The CDR3 bases are TGTGCCAGCAGCTTTGGGACAGGGGGTGCCTACGAGCAGTACTTC. It encodes CASSFGTGGAYEQYF.

The chain combines TRBV4-2 with TRBJ1-1; D is uncertain. The CDR3 sequence is 14 residues long. V gave up 0 bases and J gave up 0 bases, with 5 bases separating them. Germline V CDR1 and CDR2: LGHNA, YNFKEQ. The CDR3 loop is CASSQDLMNTEAFF. The CDR3 DNA follows: TGTGCCAGCAGCCAAGATCTTATGAACACTGAAGCTTTCTTT.

The gene calls are TRBV27 and TRBJ2-3; D might be TRBD1 (6 bases). There are 16 residues in the CDR3. The ends were cut back, 4 bases at V and 1 base at J, with 15 bases in the middle. Germline values: CDR1 MNHEY, CDR2 SMNVEV (reference sequence). The CDR3 DNA reads as TGTGCCAGCAGTTCCCTGGCAGGGGCGGGCACAGATACGCAGTATTTT. It yields the protein CASSSLAGAGTDTQYF.

The chain employs TRBV4-2 and TRBJ2-1; D unresolved. V was trimmed by 4 bases and J by 6 bases, leaving 7 bases between them. The CDR3 contains 12 residues. CDR1 and CDR2 (germline): LGHNA, YNFKEQ. This CDR3 is CASSPKANEQFF. CDR3 in DNA: TGTGCCAGCAGCCCCAAAGCCAATGAGCAGTTCTTC.

The chain recombines TRBV5-1 with TRBJ2-5; perhaps TRBD1 as D (5 bases). CDR1 and CDR2 from the germline V gene are SGHRS and YFSETQ. The CDR3 contains 13 residues. V lost 6 bases to trimming and J lost 5 bases, with 14 bases between them. The CDR3 region has the DNA TGCGCCAGCATGCACCAGGGATTGGAGACCCAGTACTTC. Translation: CASMHQGLETQYF. Full variable domain (missing parts from reference TRBV5-1 and TRBJ2-5): KAGVTQTPRYLIKTRGQQVTLSCSPISGHRSVSWYQQTPGQGLQFLFEYFSETQRNKGNFPGRFSGRQFSNSRSEMNVSTLELGDSALYLCASMHQGLETQYFGPGTRLLVL.

There are a few counts of this clone. The chain uses TRBV28 and TRBJ2-7; D might be TRBD2 (6 bases). The germline V gene has CDR1 MDHEN and CDR2 SYDVKM. This CDR3 comprises 14 residues. The V gene lost 5 bases and the J gene lost 2 bases, with 13 bases spanning the gap. The CDR3 DNA follows: TGTGCCAGCAGTCCTGGGCGGGATCCCTACGAGCAGTACTTC. Translation gives CASSPGRDPYEQYF.

The rearrangement links TRBV7-9 to TRBJ2-2; the D gene is possibly TRBD1 (6 bases). Deletions cut 7 bases from V and 7 bases from J, with 13 bases between. CDR3 length: 13 residues. The germline CDR1 and CDR2 sequences are SEHNR and FQNEAQ (reference sequence). The CDR3 DNA is TGTGCCAGCACCATCGGGACAATCGGGGAGCTGTTTTTT. Protein sequence: CASTIGTIGELFF.

As to this clone: Other DNA variants within this sample encode the same CDR3. This chain connects TRBV6-2 or TRBV6-3 to TRBJ2-5; D possibly corresponds to TRBD1 (5 bases). V was pared by 5 bases and J by 4 bases, with 8 bases between. The V gene's germline CDR1 is MNHEY and CDR2 SVGEGT. CDR3 length: 12 residues. As DNA, the CDR3 is TGTGCCAGCAGTCCAAGGGGAGAGACCCAGTACTTC. Amino acid sequence: CASSPRGETQYF.

On this clone: Mismatch with germline at one junction end may stem from a read error. The J gene is TRBJ2-1, the V gene TRBV30; 13 bases match TRBD2. This CDR3 has 15 amino acids. The germline gives CDR1 GTSNPN, CDR2 SVGIG (reference sequence). CDR3 residues: CAWSLGLAGVSEQLF. The DNA for the CDR3 is TGTGCCTGGAGCCTTGGACTAGCGGGAGTTAGTGAGCAGCTCTTC.

This clone was counted between two and nine times. The chain is built from TRBV11-1 and TRBJ2-2; 8 nucleotides agree with TRBD2. This CDR3 comprises 15 residues. Trimming removed 2 bases from V and 4 bases from J; junction bases left unmatched: 3. CDR1 is SGHAT and CDR2 is FQDESV in the germline V gene (reference sequence). CDR3 region: CASSLFAGGTGELFF. DNA of the CDR3: TGTGCCAGCAGCTTATTTGCGGGGGGCACCGGGGAGCTGTTTTTT.

J is TRBJ1-4 and V is TRBV5-1, with 10 bases that match TRBD1. With 4 bases clipped from V and 4 bases from J, the junction kept 4 bases outside the gene matches. Germline loops: CDR1 SGHRS, CDR2 YFSETQ. The CDR3 contains 15 residues. This CDR3 reads CASSTTGGNNEKLFF. The CDR3 DNA is TGCGCCAGCAGCACGACAGGGGGCAATAATGAAAAACTGTTTTTT.

The chain is built from TRBV24-1 and TRBJ1-1; D gene uncertain. The CDR3 loop spans 15 amino acids. The V end was cut by 5 bases, the J end by 1 base, with 13 bases between. CDR1 and CDR2 from the germline V gene are KGHDR and SFDVKD. This chain's CDR3 is CATSVLGRENTEAFF. CDR3 sequence (DNA): TGTGCCACCAGTGTCTTGGGCCGAGAGAACACTGAAGCTTTCTTT.

The rearrangement links TRBV10-3 to TRBJ2-1; 12 nucleotides align to TRBD2. The CDR3 loop spans 14 amino acids. Germline CDR1 is ENHRY and CDR2 is SYGVKD. Unmatched junction bases numbered 7, after V lost 10 bases and J lost 6 bases. This CDR3 reads CATKTSGGPNEQFF. CDR3 coding DNA: TGTGCCACAAAGACTAGCGGGGGACCCAATGAGCAGTTCTTC.

This clone was seen a single time. V usage is TRBV28 and J usage is TRBJ1-2; D unresolved. Germline assignment: CDR1 MDHEN and CDR2 SYDVKM. The CDR3 consists of 16 residues. V gave up 0 bases and J gave up 2 bases, with 13 bases separating them. The CDR3 DNA is TGTGCCAGCAGTTTATGGGCTTCCCAGGAAAACTATGGCTACACCTTC. This translates into CASSLWASQENYGYTF.

This clone was counted only a few times. Written as DNA, the CDR3 is TGTGCCTGGAGTGGGGGGGACAATCAGCCCCAGCATTTT. Amino acids: CAWSGGDNQPQHF. This chain links TRBV30 with TRBJ1-5, with D tentatively TRBD1 (5 bases). The V end was cut by 1 base, the J end by 3 bases, with 7 bases between. Per germline, CDR1 GTSNPN and CDR2 SVGIG (reference sequence). This CDR3 is built from 13 residues.

The chain couples TRBV6-5 to TRBJ2-5; 8 positions match TRBD2. Trimming at V came to 6 bases and at J to 4 bases, leaving 4 bases not matched to a gene. This CDR3 is 13 amino acids long. Germline V gene sequence: CDR1 MNHEY, CDR2 SVGAGI. The chain's CDR3 is CASSPREGETQYF. Here the CDR3 DNA reads TGTGCCAGCAGCCCCCGGGAGGGAGAGACCCAGTACTTC.

The J gene is TRBJ2-7, the V gene TRBV5-5; tentative D call: TRBD2 (5 bases). Germline V gene lookup returns CDR1 SGHKS and CDR2 YYEKEE (reference sequence). The CDR3 is made up of 13 amino acids. Trimming cost V 4 bases and J 0 bases, with 8 bases left between them. CDR3 coding DNA: TGTGCCAGCAGCATAACTAGCTCCTACGAGCAGTACTTC. This codes for CASSITSSYEQYF.

The chain links TRBV7-2 to TRBJ1-2, with D unclear. The CDR3 runs 13 residues. CDR1 and CDR2 from the germline V gene are SGHTA and FQGNSA. Trimming took 4 bases from V and 5 from J, leaving 11 bases between them. This CDR3 is CASSSSDSYGYTF. CDR3 nucleotides: TGTGCCAGCAGCTCCAGCGATTCTTATGGCTACACCTTC.

The chain employs TRBV3-1 (or the pseudogene TRBV3-2) and TRBJ1-5; a weak D match, TRBD1 (5 bases). The CDR3 extends over 14 amino acids. V was shortened by 0 bases and J by 7 bases, with 10 bases between the two germline ends. Germline V gives CDR1 LGHDT, CDR2 YNNKEL (reference sequence). This CDR3 reads CASSQEGGSQPQHF. CDR3 DNA sequence: TGTGCCAGCAGCCAAGAGGGGGGTTCGCAGCCCCAGCATTTT.

V is TRBV5-1 and J is TRBJ1-6; D is unresolved. The ends were cut back, 2 bases at V and 0 bases at J, with 6 bases in the middle. CDR1 is SGHRS and CDR2 is YFSETQ in the germline V gene. This CDR3 comprises 15 residues. The CDR3 nucleotides read TGCGCCAGCAGCTTTGAGAGCTCCTATAATTCACCCCTCCACTTT. It encodes CASSFESSYNSPLHF.

The gene calls are TRBV28 and TRBJ2-1, with D hard to call. Germline CDR1 and CDR2: MDHEN and SYDVKM. V lost 3 bases and J lost 8, with 8 bases in between. The CDR3 runs to 12 residues. The CDR3 region is CASSFGLDEQFF. In DNA, the CDR3 is TGTGCCAGCAGTTTTGGCCTGGATGAGCAGTTCTTC.

This clone came up once. V gene TRBV5-1 combines with J gene TRBJ1-1; D ambiguous. Deletions cut 0 bases from V and 2 bases from J, with 8 bases between. This CDR3 contains 14 residues. Germline CDR1 and CDR2: SGHRS and YFSETQ. CDR3 amino acids: CASSLGSANTEAFF. The CDR3 bases are TGCGCCAGCAGCTTGGGGAGTGCAAACACTGAAGCTTTCTTT. The complete variable domain, with remaining parts taken from reference TRBV5-1 and TRBJ1-1, reads KAGVTQTPRYLIKTRGQQVTLSCSPISGHRSVSWYQQTPGQGLQFLFEYFSETQRNKGNFPGRFSGRQFSNSRSEMNVSTLELGDSALYLCASSLGSANTEAFFGQGTRLTVV.